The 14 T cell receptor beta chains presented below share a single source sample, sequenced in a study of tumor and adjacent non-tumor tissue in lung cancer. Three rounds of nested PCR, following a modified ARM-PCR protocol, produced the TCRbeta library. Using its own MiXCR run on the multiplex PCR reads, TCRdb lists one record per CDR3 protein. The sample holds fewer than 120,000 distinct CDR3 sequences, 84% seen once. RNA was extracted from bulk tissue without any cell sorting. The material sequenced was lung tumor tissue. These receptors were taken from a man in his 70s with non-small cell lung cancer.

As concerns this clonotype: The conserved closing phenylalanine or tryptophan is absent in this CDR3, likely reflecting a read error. CDR3 sequence: CTSSWAGTPREQYH. CDR3 coding DNA: TGTACCAGCAGTTGGGCGGGGACCCCCCGAGAGCAGTACCAC. The chain is built from TRBV6-5 and TRBJ2-7, with D tentatively TRBD2 (6 bases). The CDR3 extends over 14 amino acids. The germline V gene encodes CDR1 MNHEY and CDR2 SVGAGI.

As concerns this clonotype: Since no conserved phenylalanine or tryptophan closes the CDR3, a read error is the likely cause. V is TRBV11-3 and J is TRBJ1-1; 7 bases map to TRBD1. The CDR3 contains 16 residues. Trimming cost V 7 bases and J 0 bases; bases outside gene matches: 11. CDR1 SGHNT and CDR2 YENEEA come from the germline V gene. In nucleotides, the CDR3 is TGTGCCAGCAACTACCGGGACAGAACCCTGAACACTGAAGCTTTCTTA. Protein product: CASNYRDRTLNTEAFL.

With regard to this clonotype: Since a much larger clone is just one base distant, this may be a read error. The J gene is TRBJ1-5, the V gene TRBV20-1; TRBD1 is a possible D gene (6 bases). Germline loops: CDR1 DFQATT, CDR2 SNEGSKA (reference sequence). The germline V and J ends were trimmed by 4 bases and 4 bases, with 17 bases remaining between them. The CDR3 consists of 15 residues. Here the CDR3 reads CSAKGRGAINQPQHF. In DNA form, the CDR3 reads TGCAGTGCTAAAGGCAGGGGCGCGATAAATCAGCCCCAGCATTTT.

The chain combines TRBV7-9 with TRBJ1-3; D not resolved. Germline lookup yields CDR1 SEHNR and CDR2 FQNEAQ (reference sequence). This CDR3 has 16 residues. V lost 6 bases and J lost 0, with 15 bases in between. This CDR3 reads CASSIMRAFSGNTIYF. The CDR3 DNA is TGTGCCAGCAGTATAATGAGGGCATTCTCTGGAAACACCATATATTTT.

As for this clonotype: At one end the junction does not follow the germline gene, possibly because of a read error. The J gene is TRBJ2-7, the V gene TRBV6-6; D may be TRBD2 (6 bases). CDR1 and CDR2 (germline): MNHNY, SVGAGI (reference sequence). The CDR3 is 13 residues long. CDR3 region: CTSNYAKGGEQYF. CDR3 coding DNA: TGTACCAGCAATTACGCCAAGGGAGGCGAGCAGTACTTC.

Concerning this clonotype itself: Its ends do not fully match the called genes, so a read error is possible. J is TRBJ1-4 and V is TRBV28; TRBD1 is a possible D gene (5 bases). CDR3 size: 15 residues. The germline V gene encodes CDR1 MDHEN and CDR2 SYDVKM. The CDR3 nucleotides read TGTGCCAGCAGAGCACGGGGGTATTCAAATGGAAAACTGTTTTTT. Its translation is CASRARGYSNGKLFF.

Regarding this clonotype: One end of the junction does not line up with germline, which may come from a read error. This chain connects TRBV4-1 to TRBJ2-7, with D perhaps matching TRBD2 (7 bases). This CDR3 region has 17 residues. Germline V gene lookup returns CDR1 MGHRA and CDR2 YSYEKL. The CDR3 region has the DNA TGCACCAGCAGCCAGGATAGGGGGGGGATGGGACCTTACGAGCAGTACTTC. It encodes CTSSQDRGGMGPYEQYF.

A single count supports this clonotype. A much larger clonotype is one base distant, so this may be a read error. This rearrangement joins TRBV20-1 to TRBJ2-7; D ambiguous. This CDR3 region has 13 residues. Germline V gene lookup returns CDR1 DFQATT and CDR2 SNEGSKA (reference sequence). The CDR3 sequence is CSARTVVGYVQYF. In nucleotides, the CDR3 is TGCAGTGCTAGGACCGTCGTAGGGTACGTGCAGTACTTC.

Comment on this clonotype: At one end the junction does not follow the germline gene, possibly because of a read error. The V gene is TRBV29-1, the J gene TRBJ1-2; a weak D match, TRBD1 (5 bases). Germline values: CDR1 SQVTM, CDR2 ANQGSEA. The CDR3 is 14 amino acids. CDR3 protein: CSVELGIGDYGYTF. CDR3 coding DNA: TGCAGCGTTGAGTTAGGGATAGGGGACTATGGTTACACCTTC.

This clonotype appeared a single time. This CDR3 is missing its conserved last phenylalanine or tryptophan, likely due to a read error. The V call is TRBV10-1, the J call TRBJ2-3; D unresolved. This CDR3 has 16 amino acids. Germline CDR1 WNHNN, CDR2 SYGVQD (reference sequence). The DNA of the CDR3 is TGTGCCAGCAGCGAAGGGAACGGACCATCAACAGATACGCAGTATTCT. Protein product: CASSEGNGPSTDTQYS.

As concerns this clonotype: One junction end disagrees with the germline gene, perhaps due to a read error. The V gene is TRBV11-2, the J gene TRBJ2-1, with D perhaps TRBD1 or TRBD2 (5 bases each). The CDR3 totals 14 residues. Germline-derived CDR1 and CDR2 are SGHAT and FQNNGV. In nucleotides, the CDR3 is TGTGCCAGCAGTTTAGCGAGACAGTACAATGAGCAAATCTTC. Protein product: CASSLARQYNEQIF. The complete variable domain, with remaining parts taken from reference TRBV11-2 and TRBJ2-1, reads EAGVAQSPRYKIIEKRQSVAFWCNPISGHATLYWYQQILGQGPKLLIQFQNNGVVDDSQLPKDRFSAERLKGVDSTLKIQPAKLEDSAVYLCASSLARQYNEQIFGPGTRLTVL.

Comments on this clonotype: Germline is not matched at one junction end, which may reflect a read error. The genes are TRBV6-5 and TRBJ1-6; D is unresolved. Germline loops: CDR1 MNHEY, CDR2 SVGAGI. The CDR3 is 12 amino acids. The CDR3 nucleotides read TGTGTGAGCAGTTACCAGAATTCACCCCCCAACTTT. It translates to CVSSYQNSPPNF.

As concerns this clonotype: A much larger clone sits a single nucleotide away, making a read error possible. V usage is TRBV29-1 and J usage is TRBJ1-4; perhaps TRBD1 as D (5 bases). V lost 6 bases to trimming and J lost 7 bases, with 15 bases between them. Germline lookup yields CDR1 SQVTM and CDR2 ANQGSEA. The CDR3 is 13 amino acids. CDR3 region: CSVVAGNGEKLFF. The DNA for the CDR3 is TGCAGCGTCGTGGCAGGGAATGGTGAAAAACTGTTTTTT.

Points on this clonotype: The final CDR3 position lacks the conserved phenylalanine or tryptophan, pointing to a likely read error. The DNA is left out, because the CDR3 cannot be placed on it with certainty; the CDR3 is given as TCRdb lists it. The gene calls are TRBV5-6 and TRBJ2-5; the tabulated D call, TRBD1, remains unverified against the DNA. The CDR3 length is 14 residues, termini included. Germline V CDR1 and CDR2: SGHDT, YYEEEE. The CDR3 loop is CASSSDFRGETHYL.